This T cell receptor (beta chain) emerged from a study of tumor and adjacent non-tumor tissue in lung cancer. In germline, CDR1 is KGHDR, CDR2 SFDVKD. The V segment lost 5 bases and the J segment 1 base; nucleotides outside the gene matches: 7. The CDR3 is made up of 16 amino acids. RNA was extracted from bulk tissue without any cell sorting. This non-tumor lung sample came from over 3 cm beyond the tumor edge. TCRbeta libraries were built with three rounds of nested PCR, modified from ARM-PCR. TCRdb re-called the multiplex PCR reads with MiXCR, one entry per CDR3 protein. The data contain over 35,000 distinct CDR3 sequences, 60% of them singletons.

The V and J genes are TRBV24-1 and TRBJ2-3; TRBD2 aligns across 8 bases. Sequencing was carried out using distant non-tumor lung tissue. The TCR comes from a man aged 45-65 years with non-small cell lung cancer. The CDR3 sequence: CATSVYGTRGTDTQYF. DNA of the CDR3: TGTGCCACCAGTGTATACGGGACTAGGGGCACAGATACGCAGTATTTT.